One and the same sample provided the 22 T cell receptor beta chains below, sequenced in a study of T cell responses to AZD1222 COVID-19 vaccine. Profiling relied on immunoSEQ multiplex PCR, and the TCRdb table lists in-frame clones only, not all of them. In the table there are 99,000 or so clones, around nine tenths of which are singletons. Sequenced material: peripheral blood, taken on day 0 of AZD1222 vaccination. These receptors were taken from an adult in good health.

This chain connects TRBV7-3 to TRBJ1-1; TRBD1 agrees at 7 bases. CDR1 and CDR2 (germline): SGHTA, FQGTGA. V shed 4 bases and J 10 bases; nucleotides not matched to a gene: 3. The CDR3 runs to 11 residues. The CDR3 DNA is TGTGCCAGCAGCTCAGGACAGGCAGCTTTCTTT. It is translated as CASSSGQAAFF.

This chain connects TRBV11-2 to TRBJ2-7, with D perhaps TRBD2 (7 bases). CDR1 is SGHAT and CDR2 is FQNNGV in the germline V gene. The CDR3 runs to 15 residues. V was cut by 10 bases and J by 0 bases, with 19 bases left in between. In DNA, the CDR3 is TGTGCCACCAGGGGCGGGGGATTGAGCTCCTACGAGCAGTACTTC. Protein: CATRGGGLSSYEQYF.

The chain has TRBV24-1 and TRBJ1-1; the D gene is possibly TRBD1 (5 bases). The CDR3 contains 16 residues. Trimming removed 3 bases from V and 2 bases from J, with 15 bases in between. The germline V gene encodes CDR1 KGHDR and CDR2 SFDVKD. In DNA, the CDR3 is TGTGCCACCAGTGATGCCCGTAGAGGGGCAAACACTGAAGCTTTCTTT. Its protein is CATSDARRGANTEAFF.

The rearrangement uses TRBV19 and TRBJ1-3; D is uncertain. Between the trimmed V and J ends, which lost 5 bases and 0 bases, there was a span of 11 bases. The CDR3 extends over 15 amino acids. Germline V gene sequence: CDR1 LNHDA, CDR2 SQIVND (reference sequence). As DNA, the CDR3 is TGTGCCAGTAGTCAAGGACTGCTCTCTGGAAACACCATATATTTT. Translated: CASSQGLLSGNTIYF.

The chain is built from TRBV6-5 and TRBJ1-2, with D possibly being TRBD1 (6 bases). The CDR3 is made up of 14 amino acids. V lost 6 bases to trimming and J lost 7 bases, with 18 bases between them. The germline CDR1 and CDR2 sequences are MNHEY and SVGAGI. CDR3 nucleotide sequence: TGTGCCAGCAGCCAACGGTCGGGGGCCGGTGGCTACACCTTC. It specifies CASSQRSGAGGYTF.

This chain uses TRBV7-2 with TRBJ1-2; 9 positions match TRBD1. This CDR3 contains 14 residues. Per germline, CDR1 SGHTA and CDR2 FQGNSA. V trimming: 4 bases; J trimming: 7 bases; junction bases outside the gene matches: 7. CDR3 residues: CASSSTGGLGGYTF. CDR3 nucleotides: TGTGCCAGCAGCTCCACAGGGGGCTTAGGTGGCTACACCTTC.

The rearrangement links TRBV24-1 to TRBJ1-4, with D perhaps matching TRBD1 (5 bases). Trimming shortened V by 5 bases and J by 7 bases, and 10 bases separated the two germline ends. The CDR3 contains 13 residues. Germline V CDR1 and CDR2: KGHDR, SFDVKD. CDR3: CATSGQWGEKLFF. DNA for the CDR3: TGTGCCACCAGTGGACAGTGGGGTGAAAAACTGTTTTTT.

The chain combines TRBV9 with TRBJ1-5; D is unresolved. This CDR3 comprises 14 residues. Germline CDR1 reads SGDLS; CDR2 reads YYNGEE. With 7 bases removed from V and 2 bases from J, the gap between germline ends came to 13 bases. DNA of the CDR3: TGTGCCAGCGCTAGGGCTCCGCGCAATCAGCCCCAGCATTTT. This translates into CASARAPRNQPQHF.

The V call is TRBV6-5, the J call TRBJ2-1, with 10 bases that match TRBD1. The CDR3 sequence is 13 residues long. V trimming: 6 bases; J trimming: 7 bases; junction bases outside the gene matches: 3. The germline CDR1 and CDR2 sequences are MNHEY and SVGAGI. The chain's CDR3 is CASSRQGANEQFF. Written as DNA, the CDR3 is TGTGCCAGCAGCCGACAGGGGGCAAATGAGCAGTTCTTC.

The rearrangement links TRBV4-3 to TRBJ1-6; D remains ambiguous. This CDR3 region has 18 residues. Germline V gene data show CDR1 as LGHNA and CDR2 as YSLEER. V shed 0 bases and J shed 8 bases, with 20 bases lying between them. The CDR3 sequence is CASSQEVKNSVLHSPLHF. The CDR3, as DNA: TGCGCCAGCAGCCAAGAAGTGAAGAATTCCGTCTTACATTCACCCCTCCACTTT.

In its sample, this clone was seen many times. This chain uses TRBV5-1 with TRBJ2-2, with 8 bases matching TRBD2. The CDR3 has 15 amino acids. Germline loops: CDR1 SGHRS, CDR2 YFSETQ. V trimming: 8 bases; J trimming: 0 bases; junction bases outside the gene matches: 6. In DNA, the CDR3 is TGCGCCAGGAGCGGGGGACGGCCGAACACCGGGGAGCTGTTTTTT. Translation: CARSGGRPNTGELFF.

As regards this clone: The junction and the germline gene differ at one end; a read error may be behind it. V gene TRBV7-9 combines with J gene TRBJ1-1, with a tentative D call TRBD1 (5 bases). There are 12 residues in the CDR3. Germline V gene lookup returns CDR1 SEHNR and CDR2 FQNEAQ (reference sequence). DNA for the CDR3: TGTGCCAGCAGCTTGGATGGGGCTGGGTTTCCCTTT. This codes for CASSLDGAGFPF.

V usage is TRBV11-2 and J usage is TRBJ2-6; 11 bases agree with TRBD1. This CDR3 spans 19 amino acids. The V and J ends lost 2 bases and 4 bases, in that order; junction bases with no gene match: 10. Germline loops: CDR1 SGHAT, CDR2 FQNNGV. CDR3 region: CASSLLSGQGASGANVLTF. CDR3 bases: TGTGCCAGCAGCTTACTTTCTGGACAGGGGGCATCAGGGGCCAACGTCCTGACTTTC.

This chain uses TRBV7-9 with TRBJ1-2, with D hard to call. CDR3 length: 12 residues. Germline CDR1 is SEHNR and CDR2 is FQNEAQ (reference sequence). Trimming removed 5 bases from V and 1 base from J, with 5 bases in between. The CDR3 loop reads CASSRSNYGYTF. CDR3 coding DNA: TGTGCCAGCAGCCGTAGTAACTATGGCTACACCTTC.

V gene TRBV7-2 combines with J gene TRBJ2-7; TRBD1 aligns across 10 bases. Germline assignment: CDR1 SGHTA and CDR2 FQGNSA. The CDR3 runs to 14 residues. Unmatched junction bases numbered 5, after V lost 5 bases and J lost 4 bases. CDR3 coding DNA: TGTGCCAGCAGCCTAAGGACAGGGGGGTACGAGCAGTACTTC. It is translated as CASSLRTGGYEQYF.

V usage is TRBV15 and J usage is TRBJ1-1; D may be TRBD1 (6 bases). CDR1 and CDR2 from the germline V gene are LNHNV and YYDKDF (reference sequence). The V end was cut by 5 bases, the J end by 3 bases, with 22 bases between. This CDR3 is built from 17 residues. CDR3: CATSRTGGAGFDTEAFF. The CDR3 nucleotides are TGTGCCACCAGCCGTACCGGGGGGGCCGGGTTCGACACTGAAGCTTTCTTT.

The genes are TRBV24-1 and TRBJ2-2, with D possibly TRBD2 on 6 matching bases. The CDR3 runs to 15 residues. Deletions cut 7 bases from V and 0 bases from J, with 11 bases between. Germline CDR1 reads KGHDR; CDR2 reads SFDVKD. Here the CDR3 reads CATSAGYTNTGELFF. The CDR3, as DNA: TGTGCCACCAGCGCGGGGTACACGAACACCGGGGAGCTGTTTTTT.

The V call is TRBV13, the J call TRBJ2-2, with 8 bases matching TRBD2. The CDR3 totals 17 residues. The J segment lost 0 bases and the V segment lost 0 bases, leaving 3 bases of the junction unmatched. Germline loops: CDR1 PRHDT, CDR2 FYEKMQ (reference sequence). The CDR3 loop reads CASSLGLAGTNTGELFF. CDR3 bases: TGTGCCAGCAGCTTAGGGCTAGCGGGTACGAACACCGGGGAGCTGTTTTTT.

This clone was counted once. V usage is TRBV6-5 and J usage is TRBJ2-3, with D unresolved. The CDR3 length is 16 residues. Trimming stripped 0 bases from V and 0 bases from J, with 10 bases between. Germline CDR1 reads MNHEY; CDR2 reads SVGAGI. The CDR3 DNA sequence: TGTGCCAGCAGTTACTCCGTACTCCGTAGCACAGATACGCAGTATTTT. Encoded protein: CASSYSVLRSTDTQYF.

The chain is built from TRBV6-1 and TRBJ1-2, with D perhaps TRBD1 (6 bases). The CDR3 is 13 amino acids. Germline CDR1 and CDR2: MNHNS and SASEGT. Trimming shortened V by 8 bases and J by 5 bases, and 15 bases separated the two germline ends. The CDR3 loop is CASGDIANYGYTF. In DNA form, the CDR3 reads TGTGCCAGCGGGGACATAGCAAATTATGGCTACACCTTC.

This rearrangement joins TRBV5-1 to TRBJ2-3, with TRBD1 matching over 9 bases. V was pared by 4 bases and J by 2 bases, with 5 bases of the junction left unmatched. Germline V gene sequence: CDR1 SGHRS, CDR2 YFSETQ. The CDR3 consists of 15 residues. The CDR3 coding sequence is TGCGCCAGCAGCCACAACAGGGGGCCCACAGATACGCAGTATTTT. The encoded protein is CASSHNRGPTDTQYF. The whole variable domain, filled in from reference TRBV5-1 and TRBJ2-3, reads KAGVTQTPRYLIKTRGQQVTLSCSPISGHRSVSWYQQTPGQGLQFLFEYFSETQRNKGNFPGRFSGRQFSNSRSEMNVSTLELGDSALYLCASSHNRGPTDTQYFGPGTRLTVL.

V usage is TRBV6-5 and J usage is TRBJ2-7; possibly TRBD1 for D (5 bases). Germline CDR1 reads MNHEY; CDR2 reads SVGAGI. The CDR3 consists of 13 residues. The V and J ends lost 2 bases and 2 bases respectively, with 7 bases between them. The CDR3 bases are TGTGCCAGCAGTTACCAGGGCGCCTACGAGCAGTACTTC. Translation gives CASSYQGAYEQYF.